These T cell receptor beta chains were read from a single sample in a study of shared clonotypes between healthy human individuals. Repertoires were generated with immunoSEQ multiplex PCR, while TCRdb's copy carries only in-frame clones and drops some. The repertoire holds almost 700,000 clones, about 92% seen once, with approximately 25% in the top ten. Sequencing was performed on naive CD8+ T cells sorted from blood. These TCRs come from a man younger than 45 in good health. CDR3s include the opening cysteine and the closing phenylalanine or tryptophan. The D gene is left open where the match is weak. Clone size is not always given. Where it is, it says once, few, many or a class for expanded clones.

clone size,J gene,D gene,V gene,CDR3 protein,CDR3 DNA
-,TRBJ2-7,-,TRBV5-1,CASSLGSAYEQYF,TGCGCCAGCAGCTTGGGCAGTGCCTACGAGCAGTACTTC
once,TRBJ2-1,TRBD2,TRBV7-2,CASSIIAGGLDEQFF,TGTGCCAGCAGCATTATAGCGGGGGGCTTGGATGAGCAGTTCTTC
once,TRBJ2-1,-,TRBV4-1,CASSQDAYYSAGNEQFF,TGCGCCAGCAGCCAGGATGCCTACTACTCGGCCGGGAATGAGCAGTTCTTC
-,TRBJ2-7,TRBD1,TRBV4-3,CASSQEWQGAYEQYF,TGCGCCAGCAGCCAAGAATGGCAGGGGGCCTACGAGCAGTACTTC
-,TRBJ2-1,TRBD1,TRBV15,CATSRDPGQYNEQFF,TGTGCCACCAGCAGAGATCCGGGACAGTACAATGAGCAGTTCTTC
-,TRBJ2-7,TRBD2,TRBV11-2,CASTYLAGGPYEQYF,TGTGCCAGCACCTATCTAGCGGGAGGGCCCTACGAGCAGTACTTC
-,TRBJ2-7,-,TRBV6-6,CASSYRGTYEQYF,TGTGCCAGCAGTTACAGGGGGACCTACGAGCAGTACTTC
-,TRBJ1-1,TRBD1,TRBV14,CASSQLGDRAIEAFF,TGTGCCAGCAGCCAACTTGGGGACAGGGCTATTGAAGCTTTCTTT
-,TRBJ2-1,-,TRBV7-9,CASSFPGQSYNEQFF,TGTGCCAGCAGCTTCCCGGGACAAAGCTACAATGAGCAGTTCTTC
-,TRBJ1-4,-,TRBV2,CASNRLVDREKLFF,TGTGCCAGCAATCGGCTAGTCGACCGTGAAAAACTGTTTTTT
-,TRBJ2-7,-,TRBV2,CASSEHGGPSYEQYF,TGTGCCAGCAGTGAGCATGGGGGACCCTCCTACGAGCAGTACTTC